Described below is a single T cell receptor (beta chain) sequence and its context. Its target antigen remains unknown. Germline and junction disagree at one end, which may indicate a read error. This record comes from a study of CD8+CD57+ T cells in acquired aplastic anemia (dated by TCRdb to the late 2010s). Concerning the study at large: DNA extracted from sorted CD4+ and CD8+ cells had a mean of about 3.3 ug, with a range of about 0.19 to 30 ug. CD8+CD57+ expansion was defined as a frequency above the mean frequency observed in healthy subjects.

The germline V gene yields ENHRY for CDR1 and SYGVKD for CDR2. Reading from cysteine to phenylalanine, the CDR3 counts 15 amino acids. The retained sequence is limited to the CDR3, 45 bases, with the frame set at the first base. Results the study describes overall, beyond this receptor: No significant difference in CD8+ Simpson's diversity was found between patients and healthy controls (P=0.060). Although 25 to 30 CD8+ CDR3 sequences were shared by patients and controls, these sequences appeared highly expressed in patients and within the immunodominant clones of patients.

Genomic DNA served as template for TCR beta VDJ combination and CDR3 sequence profiling. An Illumina HiSeq 2000 was the platform used for TCR repertoire sequencing. The authors processed their data as follows. TRBV/TRBJ rearrangement plots, CDR3 size and DJ length profiles, and Simpson's diversity index were used to evaluate the repertoires. Whichever DNA sequence was most abundant in the deep sequencing data was defined as the immunodominant clone. CDR3 amino acid sequences were checked for sharing across subjects and were also compared against the VDJdb database and published repertoires. The raw public data were reprocessed by TCRdb itself: fastp quality trimming at Q25, MiXCR clonotype calling, in-frame beta chains only. Rows are combined by CDR3 protein, so each entry shows the most common genes and DNA. The V and J calls were not made by the authors but by TCRdb's processing. The sample contains hundreds of thousands of distinct CDR3 sequences, about 50% of them found a single time. The top ten constitute under 1.5% of the sample.

The patients picked for sequencing were ones in whom flow cytometry had shown an expansion of CD8+CD57+ cells. Every patient had severe acquired aplastic anemia, diagnosed using the International Study of Aplastic Anemia and Agranulocytosis and Camitta criteria. No therapy had been received by the patients at the time of blood sampling. The study deep-sequenced TCR repertoires of sorted CD4+ and CD8+ blood T cells from severe aplastic anemia patients and healthy subjects. Patients were enrolled under clinicaltrials.gov protocols 00001620, 01623167, 00001397, 00071045, 00081523 and 00961064 in the USA. Ficoll-Paque density gradient centrifugation was used to isolate peripheral blood mononuclear cells. Before DNA extraction, CD4+ and CD8+ T cells were sorted with FACS or magnetic beads.

The sequenced material came from sorted CD4+, CD8+, or CD8+CD57+ T cells (not recorded which) from PBMCs. This TCR was sampled from a human donor with aplastic anemia. The chain is encoded by TRBV10-3 joined to TRBJ1-6; TRBD1 lines up with 11 middle nucleotides. For the CDR3, the sequence is CAISESGQGAAPFSF. The nucleotide sequence is given as TGTGCCATCAGTGAGTCCGGACAGGGGGCAGCCCCCTTTTCATTT.